These 7 T cell receptor beta chains came from one sample sequenced in a study of T cells in Graves' hyperthyroidism and ophthalmopathy. Regions amplified from RNA transcripts were the TCR beta CDR3 regions. A first-round RT-PCR of the TCR CDR3 used the HTBI primer set. Using its own MiXCR run on the multiplex PCR reads, TCRdb lists one record per CDR3 protein. Among almost 500,000 distinct CDR3 sequences listed, around a fifth were seen once. Source material: blood. All receptors come from a woman in her seventies with Graves' ophthalmopathy.

This chain connects TRBV5-1 to TRBJ2-3; the D is unclear. Looked up from germline, CDR1 is SGHRS and CDR2 is YFSETQ. The CDR3 sequence is 14 residues long. Trimming shortened V by 4 bases and J by 5 bases, and 14 bases separated the two germline ends. The CDR3 loop is CASSPLPVKDTQYF. The DNA for the CDR3 is TGCGCCAGCAGCCCTCTCCCTGTGAAAGATACGCAGTATTTT.

This clonotype appeared a few times. This chain joins TRBV6-6 and TRBJ1-3; 7 bases line up with TRBD1. In germline, CDR1 is MNHNY, CDR2 SVGAGI (reference sequence). CDR3 length equals 17 residues. The V and J ends lost 0 bases and 3 bases, in that order; junction bases with no gene match: 8. The CDR3 DNA reads as TGTGCCAGCAGTTACTCGCGCCCAGGGGGATATGGAAACACCATATATTTT. Protein: CASSYSRPGGYGNTIYF.

In its sample, this clonotype was seen many times. This chain joins TRBV7-2 and TRBJ2-7; D not certain. V lost 5 bases, J lost 2 bases, and 16 bases lay in between. CDR3 length equals 15 residues. Germline V gene sequence: CDR1 SGHTA, CDR2 FQGNSA. CDR3 protein: CASSPAPGLAYEQYF. The DNA for the CDR3 is TGTGCCAGCAGCCCCGCCCCCGGGCTGGCCTACGAGCAGTACTTC.

V and J are TRBV25-1 and TRBJ2-1, with 7 bases aligning to TRBD2. V dropped 2 bases and J dropped 7; count of bases not matched to a gene: 11. Germline CDR1 MGHDK, CDR2 SYGVNS. This CDR3 contains 16 residues. The DNA of the CDR3 is TGTGCCAGCAGTGAACACGTCGCTGGCGGGAGAAATGAGCAGTTCTTC. This gives the protein CASSEHVAGGRNEQFF.

This clonotype was observed at least ten times. The gene calls are TRBV5-1 and TRBJ2-1, with D maybe TRBD2 (6 bases). Looked up from germline, CDR1 is SGHRS and CDR2 is YFSETQ. Trimming pared 4 bases from V and 0 bases from J, leaving 20 bases between. The CDR3 spans 18 residues. The CDR3 DNA is TGCGCCAGCAGCCTCACAACGAGAGCGGGCCGCTCCTACAATGAGCAGTTCTTC. As protein: CASSLTTRAGRSYNEQFF.

J is TRBJ1-5 and V is TRBV19; TRBD1 matches 10 bases. V shed 5 bases and J 3 bases; nucleotides not matched to a gene: 10. The germline V gene encodes CDR1 LNHDA and CDR2 SQIVND (reference sequence). This CDR3 region has 17 residues. The CDR3 sequence is CASSQSPGTGVNQPQHF. CDR3 bases: TGTGCCAGTAGTCAATCTCCCGGGACAGGGGTCAATCAGCCCCAGCATTTT.

The sample holds a few counts of this clonotype. The V and J genes are TRBV20-1 and TRBJ2-5; the match to TRBD2 covers 9 bases. Germline CDR1 DFQATT, CDR2 SNEGSKA (reference sequence). CDR3 length: 15 amino acids. Unmatched junction bases numbered 7, after V lost 4 bases and J lost 1 base. In DNA, the CDR3 is TGCAGTGCTACCCTTGCGGGAGGGGGCCAAGAGACCCAGTACTTC. Translation gives CSATLAGGGQETQYF.